This is a list of T cell receptor beta chains from one sample in a study of a mutant IDH1 vaccine in newly diagnosed glioma. Sequencing was performed with immunoSEQ multiplex PCR; in TCRdb, only in-frame clones are kept and a portion is missing. The table has 110,000 or so clones, 85% to 90% seen once; the top ten hold 0.61%. What these receptors recognize is not known. This specimen consisted of PBMCs, obtained from a glioma patient whose treatment included an IDH1 peptide vaccine. The receptor source for this set is a woman aged 50 to 60 with glioma. Each CDR3 is given with its conserved first and last residue. A D gene is named only where the DNA matches it firmly.

d_call,v_call,j_call,cdr3_length,cdr3_aa
TRBD1,TRBV4-1,TRBJ1-5,15,CASSQVTGVRQPQHF
NA,TRBV6-5,TRBJ2-3,15,CASSYSPEIGDTQYF
NA,TRBV18,TRBJ1-1,14,CASSPNTMNTEAFF
TRBD1,TRBV6-1,TRBJ2-2,15,CASTTTGMGTGELFF
NA,TRBV18,TRBJ1-6,16,CASSLAESSYNSPLHF
TRBD1,TRBV5-6,TRBJ1-5,16,CASSWNRGYSNQPQHF
NA,TRBV2,TRBJ2-6,14,CASRRGSGANVLTF
NA,TRBV5-1,TRBJ2-7,13,CASSLGRGGEQYF
NA,TRBV19,TRBJ2-1,17,CASSIYGALRAYNEQFF
TRBD2,TRBV6-5,TRBJ2-7,14,CASTPRGGVYEQYF
NA,TRBV5-1,TRBJ1-4,14,CASSFGGQNEKLFF
NA,TRBV28,TRBJ1-1,12,CASSLGNTEAFF
NA,TRBV4-1,TRBJ2-4,17,CANSQEEDGIAKNIQYF
NA,TRBV29-1,TRBJ2-1,12,CSVAYLGNEQFF
TRBD1,TRBV28,TRBJ1-1,14,CASSRTVGTGEAFF
NA,TRBV27,TRBJ1-5,14,CASSLRDSNQPQHF
TRBD1,TRBV5-6,TRBJ1-2,14,CASSQATGDYGYTF
NA,TRBV25-1,TRBJ1-2,13,CASSESARGSYTF
TRBD1,TRBV7-6,TRBJ1-1,17,CASSPSPYRGKNTEAFF
TRBD2,TRBV30,TRBJ2-3,15,CAWSVASGRADTQYF
NA,TRBV7-2,TRBJ2-1,14,CASSPRPSWDEQFF
NA,TRBV6-6,TRBJ2-2,16,CASSYSGGRNTGELFF
NA,TRBV30,TRBJ1-2,13,CAWSVNGRSGYTF
TRBD2,TRBV5-1,TRBJ2-1,17,CASSLARDGGSGIEQFF
NA,TRBV6-6,TRBJ1-2,16,CASSYFQGLKQDGYTF
TRBD1,TRBV6-5,TRBJ1-1,14,CASSYRTGVTEAFF
TRBD2,TRBV27,TRBJ2-7,18,CASRHGGLAGVSSYEQYF